Listed here are 32 T cell receptor beta chains from one sample, sequenced in a study of cytomegalovirus exposure and HLA in healthy donors. It was with 60 Vbeta and 13 Jbeta primers that the PCR ran. Repertoires were generated with immunoSEQ multiplex PCR, while TCRdb's copy carries only in-frame clones and drops some. The sample holds more than 85,000 clones; 75% to 80% are singletons and the top ten take 1% to 1.5%. The sequencing sample was made of PBMCs. The receptors here all came from a woman aged 25-40 years in good health and CMV-seronegative.

This clone was found once. The chain combines TRBV4-2 with TRBJ2-1; 8 bases line up with TRBD1. V shed 7 bases and J 6 bases; nucleotides not matched to a gene: 11. The CDR3 extends over 15 amino acids. From germline, CDR1 is LGHNA and CDR2 YNFKEQ. Here the CDR3 DNA reads TGTGCCAGCACTGACAGGGGAGCGGTCGGCAATGAGCAGTTCTTC. It specifies CASTDRGAVGNEQFF.

The sample holds a few counts of this clone. The chain employs TRBV9 and TRBJ1-4, with a tentative D call TRBD1 (6 bases). Trimming took off 1 base at V and 4 bases at J, with 11 bases between the two ends. The CDR3 length is 15 residues. Germline V CDR1 and CDR2: SGDLS, YYNGEE. CDR3 bases: TGTGCCAGCAGCGTACTCGGACAGAATAATGAAAAACTGTTTTTT. Translated, it gives CASSVLGQNNEKLFF.

V and J are TRBV7-2 and TRBJ2-2; 8 positions agree with TRBD2. This CDR3 is 15 amino acids long. After removal of 3 bases from V and 5 bases from J, the junction contained 5 bases not matched to a gene. Germline CDR1 reads SGHTA; CDR2 reads FQGNSA. CDR3 sequence reads: CASSLWASGTGELFF. The CDR3 nucleotides read TGTGCCAGCAGCTTGTGGGCTAGCGGGACCGGGGAGCTGTTTTTT.

This chain links TRBV30 with TRBJ1-1; 8 bases match TRBD1. CDR1 and CDR2 from the germline V gene are GTSNPN and SVGIG (reference sequence). The CDR3 totals 15 residues. With 5 bases clipped from V and 0 bases from J, the junction kept 8 bases outside the gene matches. The CDR3 DNA follows: TGTGCCTGGGGGACCCCGGGACAGGTGAACACTGAAGCTTTCTTT. As protein: CAWGTPGQVNTEAFF.

This chain uses TRBV2 with TRBJ1-1; no clear D. Looked up from germline, CDR1 is SNHLY and CDR2 is FYNNEI. This CDR3 has 16 amino acids. The V end lost 5 bases, the J end lost 2 bases, and 18 bases lay between the germline ends. The CDR3 DNA reads as TGTGCCAGCAGTCCTATAACCGGGATAAGAAACACTGAAGCTTTCTTT. Residues: CASSPITGIRNTEAFF. The variable domain in full, with the rest retrieved from reference TRBV2 and TRBJ1-1, is EPEVTQTPSHQVTQMGQEVILRCVPISNHLYFYWYRQILGQKVEFLVSFYNNEISEKSEIFDDQFSVERPDGSNFTLKIRSTKLEDSAMYFCASSPITGIRNTEAFFGQGTRLTVV.

The rearrangement joins TRBV5-4 to TRBJ2-7; 7 positions match TRBD1. The V gene's germline CDR1 is SGHNT and CDR2 YYREEE (reference sequence). CDR3 length: 16 residues. J gave up 3 bases and V 0 bases, and 9 bases lay outside the gene matches. CDR3 sequence reads: CASSLGDSRLIYEQYF. The CDR3 nucleotides read TGTGCCAGCAGCTTGGGGGACAGTCGCCTGATCTACGAGCAGTACTTC.

The J gene is TRBJ1-1, the V gene TRBV7-9, with 7 positions matching TRBD1. The CDR3 covers 12 residues. The trim removed 5 bases at V and 8 bases at J, leaving 5 bases unmatched. In germline, CDR1 is SEHNR, CDR2 FQNEAQ (reference sequence). The CDR3 DNA sequence: TGTGCCAGCAGCGAATCAGGGGGGGAAGCTTTCTTT. This sequence encodes CASSESGGEAFF.

The chain joins TRBV5-1 to TRBJ2-3, with TRBD1 matching 11 bases. CDR1 and CDR2 (germline): SGHRS, YFSETQ. Trimming cost V 3 bases and J 5 bases; bases outside gene matches: 5. The CDR3 covers 15 residues. Here the CDR3 DNA reads TGCGCCAGCAGCTCCGGGACAGGGGGTGGAGATACGCAGTATTTT. It translates to CASSSGTGGGDTQYF. Looking up the rest from reference TRBV5-1 and TRBJ2-3 gives the full variable domain: KAGVTQTPRYLIKTRGQQVTLSCSPISGHRSVSWYQQTPGQGLQFLFEYFSETQRNKGNFPGRFSGRQFSNSRSEMNVSTLELGDSALYLCASSSGTGGGDTQYFGPGTRLTVL.

The rearrangement joins TRBV25-1 to TRBJ2-7, with D possibly matching TRBD2 (5 bases). The germline V gene has CDR1 MGHDK and CDR2 SYGVNS. CDR3 length: 14 amino acids. Trimming took off 1 base at V and 0 bases at J, with 7 bases between the two ends. DNA for the CDR3: TGTGCCAGCAGTGAATTAGGGAGCTCCTACGAGCAGTACTTC. Residues: CASSELGSSYEQYF.

The V gene is TRBV21-1, the J gene TRBJ2-5; the table calls TRBD2, which could not be checked here. TRBV21-1 is tagged as a pseudogene. The CDR3 length is 15 residues. The CDR3 DNA follows: TGTGCCAGCGGTGACTATGACACGCTTGGGAAGACCCAGTACTTC. Translating gives CASGDYDTLGKTQYF.

This clone was seen a few times. CDR3 nucleotide sequence: TGTGCCAGCAGCGAGACAGGCGTCTATGGCTACACCTTC. Translation gives CASSETGVYGYTF. The gene calls are TRBV14 and TRBJ1-2; D is possibly TRBD1 (6 bases). Germline CDR1 reads SGHDN; CDR2 reads FVKESK. V was trimmed by 5 bases and J by 4 bases, leaving 11 bases between them. The CDR3 length is 13 residues.

This clone was seen more than once but under ten times. V usage is TRBV18 and J usage is TRBJ1-5, with 7 positions matching TRBD1. CDR3 size: 15 residues. J lost 6 bases, V lost 1 base, and 6 bases had no gene match. Germline V gene data show CDR1 as KGHSH and CDR2 as LQKENI. In DNA, the CDR3 is TGTGCCAGCTCACCACAGGGGGCGCTTTCTCAGCCCCAGCATTTT. It encodes CASSPQGALSQPQHF.

This chain's CDR3 is CASSGTAGNTIYF. In nucleotides, the CDR3 is TGTGCCAGCAGCGGGACAGCTGGAAACACCATATATTTT. The J gene is TRBJ1-3, the V gene TRBV7-6, with 7 bases lining up with TRBD1. CDR1 is SGHVS and CDR2 is FNYEAQ in the germline V gene. V trimming: 5 bases; J trimming: 2 bases; junction bases outside the gene matches: 0. This CDR3 has 13 amino acids.

The chain is built from TRBV7-2 and TRBJ1-3; no definite D call. Trimming stripped 4 bases from V and 4 bases from J, with 11 bases between. This CDR3 is 14 amino acids long. Germline assignment: CDR1 SGHTA and CDR2 FQGNSA. The CDR3 nucleotides are TGTGCCAGCAGCTCTCGGCGGGGAGGAAACACCATATATTTT. It translates to CASSSRRGGNTIYF.

The chain has TRBV6-6 and TRBJ2-1; D uncertain. CDR3 length equals 12 residues. V lost 10 bases and J 8 bases, leaving 15 bases between the germline ends. Germline loops: CDR1 MNHNY, CDR2 SVGAGI (reference sequence). The CDR3 region has the DNA TGTGCCACCACCGGGTCCCCGGATGAGCAGTTCTTC. Protein: CATTGSPDEQFF.

This clone showed up just a few times. The genes are TRBV27 and TRBJ2-1, with 7 bases lining up with TRBD1. With 10 bases clipped from V and 9 bases from J, the junction kept 12 bases outside the gene matches. The CDR3 has 13 residues. Germline CDR1 reads MNHEY; CDR2 reads SMNVEV (reference sequence). CDR3 sequence (DNA): TGTGCCACCCAGACAGGGTTCCCTTTTGAGCAGTTCTTC. As protein: CATQTGFPFEQFF.

The V call is TRBV6-1, the J call TRBJ2-5; 8 bases match TRBD2. CDR3 length: 15 residues. After removal of 10 bases from V and 1 base from J, the junction contained 11 bases not matched to a gene. Per germline, CDR1 MNHNS and CDR2 SASEGT. CDR3 in amino acids: CAIGGVAGTQETQYF. CDR3 coding DNA: TGTGCCATCGGGGGGGTGGCGGGGACCCAAGAGACCCAGTACTTC.

The chain recombines TRBV7-8 with TRBJ1-5; 11 nucleotides agree with TRBD1. The ends lost 5 bases at V and 6 bases at J; junction bases unmatched: 15. The CDR3 covers 18 residues. CDR1 SGHVS and CDR2 FQNEAQ come from the germline V gene. The CDR3 nucleotides read TGTGCCAGCAGCAGCATAGGACAGGGGGCTGAAGGCCTTCAGCCCCAGCATTTT. It translates to CASSSIGQGAEGLQPQHF.

This clone has a single count. J is TRBJ1-5 and V is TRBV18, with 11 nucleotides matching TRBD1. CDR3 size: 13 residues. Trimming cost V 6 bases and J 7 bases; bases outside gene matches: 2. Germline V gene lookup returns CDR1 KGHSH and CDR2 LQKENI. CDR3 nucleotide sequence: TGTGCCAGCTCTGGACAGGGGGCCCAGCCCCAGCATTTT. Its translation is CASSGQGAQPQHF.

The chain carries TRBV9 and TRBJ1-1; D may be TRBD1 (6 bases). Germline V CDR1 and CDR2: SGDLS, YYNGEE. V was clipped by 0 bases and J by 1 base, with 13 bases between them. The CDR3 runs 16 residues. For the CDR3, the DNA is TGTGCCAGCAGCGTAGGGGAGGGGGTTGGGAACACTGAAGCTTTCTTT. Translation: CASSVGEGVGNTEAFF.

This clone was detected once. This sequence joins TRBV7-2 and TRBJ1-1; tentative D call: TRBD1 (6 bases). Looked up from germline, CDR1 is SGHTA and CDR2 is FQGNSA. V gave up 5 bases and J gave up 5 bases, with 18 bases separating them. The length of the CDR3 is 15 residues. The CDR3 DNA follows: TGTGCCAGCAGCCCAGTAAGAGACAGGCAGACTGAAGCTTTCTTT. Translation gives CASSPVRDRQTEAFF.

This chain connects TRBV11-2 to TRBJ2-7; no firm D call. Germline V gene sequence: CDR1 SGHAT, CDR2 FQNNGV. The CDR3 loop spans 17 amino acids. V lost 4 bases to trimming and J lost 0 bases, with 19 bases between them. The CDR3: CASSSARVTTSSYEQYF. CDR3 coding DNA: TGTGCCAGCAGCTCCGCCCGGGTCACCACCTCCTCCTACGAGCAGTACTTC.

V is TRBV7-2 and J is TRBJ2-1; weak D call: TRBD1 (6 bases). V was trimmed by 8 bases and J by 5 bases, leaving 13 bases between them. This CDR3 is built from 13 residues. The germline V gene has CDR1 SGHTA and CDR2 FQGNSA. In DNA, the CDR3 is TGTGCCAGCCCACAGGGTTTGGACAATGAGCAGTTCTTC. Residues: CASPQGLDNEQFF.

The chain couples TRBV10-1 to TRBJ2-5, with unresolved D. Between the trimmed V and J ends, which lost 8 bases and 0 bases, there was a span of 7 bases. CDR1 WNHNN and CDR2 SYGVQD come from the germline V gene (reference sequence). The CDR3 consists of 12 residues. DNA of the CDR3: TGCGCCAGCCCTCGGGACCAAGAGACCCAGTACTTC. Translated: CASPRDQETQYF.

The chain couples TRBV5-1 to TRBJ2-2; 8 bases line up with TRBD2. The germline V gene has CDR1 SGHRS and CDR2 YFSETQ. This CDR3 region has 15 residues. Trimming removed 5 bases from V and 4 bases from J; junction bases left unmatched: 7. CDR3 amino acids: CASSTGRAVTGELFF. Here the CDR3 DNA reads TGCGCCAGCAGTACCGGGAGGGCCGTCACCGGGGAGCTGTTTTTT.

This clone was found once. The rearrangement links TRBV28 to TRBJ2-1; 13 positions agree with TRBD2. The CDR3 consists of 15 residues. The germline CDR1 and CDR2 sequences are MDHEN and SYDVKM. V was pared by 6 bases and J by 6 bases, with 5 bases of the junction left unmatched. The CDR3 sequence is CASRETSGRLNEQFF. As DNA, the CDR3 is TGTGCCAGCAGGGAGACTAGCGGGAGGCTCAATGAGCAGTTCTTC.

This clone was seen a few times. The chain recombines TRBV29-1 with TRBJ2-7; TRBD1 matches 10 bases. From germline, CDR1 is SQVTM and CDR2 ANQGSEA. The CDR3 consists of 13 residues. The J segment lost 7 bases and the V segment lost 2 bases, leaving 5 bases of the junction unmatched. In DNA, the CDR3 is TGCAGCGTTGAAATTGGGACAGGGGTTGAGCAGTACTTC. It codes for CSVEIGTGVEQYF.

The chain combines TRBV1 with TRBJ2-5; whether TRBD1, the table's D call, matches the DNA was not checked. TRBV1 is shown as a pseudogene. The CDR3 totals 12 residues. In nucleotides, the CDR3 is TGCACCAGCAGCCAAGATGGGCAGACCCAGTACTTC. This gives the protein CTSSQDGQTQYF.

This clone was seen a handful of times. The sample has other DNA sequences that encode this CDR3 too. The V gene is TRBV19, the J gene TRBJ1-5; 8 positions agree with TRBD1. The CDR3 has 14 residues. V was clipped by 10 bases and J by 2 bases; unmatched bases: 7. The germline gives CDR1 LNHDA, CDR2 SQIVND (reference sequence). The CDR3 coding sequence is TGTGCCACCGTAGACAGGGGTGGCAATCAGCCCCAGCATTTT. Protein: CATVDRGGNQPQHF.

The chain is built from TRBV6-5 and TRBJ2-2; D perhaps matches TRBD2 (5 bases). V lost 5 bases and J lost 3, with 7 bases in between. Germline V gene data show CDR1 as MNHEY and CDR2 as SVGAGI. The CDR3 extends over 13 amino acids. CDR3 residues: CASSTRDTGELFF. The CDR3 nucleotides are TGTGCCAGCAGTACTAGAGACACCGGGGAGCTGTTTTTT.

The chain links TRBV15 to TRBJ2-7; 13 bases line up with TRBD2. The CDR3 length is 16 residues. With 1 base clipped from V and 4 bases from J, the junction kept 4 bases outside the gene matches. Germline CDR1 is LNHNV and CDR2 is YYDKDF (reference sequence). For the CDR3, the DNA is TGTGCCACCAGCAGAGCCGGGACTAGCGGGATGTACGAGCAGTACTTC. This gives the protein CATSRAGTSGMYEQYF.

The chain uses TRBV5-4 and TRBJ1-6, with 12 nucleotides matching TRBD1. V trimming: 2 bases; J trimming: 3 bases; junction bases outside the gene matches: 9. The germline CDR1 and CDR2 sequences are SGHNT and YYREEE (reference sequence). This CDR3 comprises 19 residues. For the CDR3, the DNA is TGTGCCAGCAGCTTTTGGGACAGGGGGCGCATAGTCTATAATTCACCCCTCCACTTT. Residues: CASSFWDRGRIVYNSPLHF.